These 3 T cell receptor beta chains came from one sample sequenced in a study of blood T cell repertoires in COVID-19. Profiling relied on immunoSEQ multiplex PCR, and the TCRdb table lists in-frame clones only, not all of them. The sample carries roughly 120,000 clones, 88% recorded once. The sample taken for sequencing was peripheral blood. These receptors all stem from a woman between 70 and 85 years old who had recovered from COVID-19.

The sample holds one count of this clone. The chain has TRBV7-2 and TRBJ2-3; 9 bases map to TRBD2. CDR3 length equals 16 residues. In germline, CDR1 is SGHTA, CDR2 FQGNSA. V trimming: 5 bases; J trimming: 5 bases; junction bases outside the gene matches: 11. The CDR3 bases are TGTGCCAGCAGCACGAGGACTAGCGAGATGGTAGATACGCAGTATTTT. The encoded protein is CASSTRTSEMVDTQYF.

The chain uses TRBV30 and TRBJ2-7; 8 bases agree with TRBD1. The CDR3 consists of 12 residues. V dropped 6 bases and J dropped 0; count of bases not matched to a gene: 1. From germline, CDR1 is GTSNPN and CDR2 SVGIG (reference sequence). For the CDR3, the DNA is TGTGCCTGCGGACAGGGCTCCTACGAGCAGTACTTC. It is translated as CACGQGSYEQYF.

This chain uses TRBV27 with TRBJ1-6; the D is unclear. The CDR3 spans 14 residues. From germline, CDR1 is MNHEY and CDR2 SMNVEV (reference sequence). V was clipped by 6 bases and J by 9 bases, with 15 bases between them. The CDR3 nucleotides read TGTGCCAGCAGCCCCTCTCCCGAGGGTTCACCCCTCCACTTT. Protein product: CASSPSPEGSPLHF.